Listed below are T cell receptor beta chains from one sample, sequenced in a study of monozygotic twins with inflammatory bowel disease. TCRdb reanalyzed the 5' RACE reads, giving one entry per CDR3 protein sequence and no DNA. Found here are hundreds of thousands of distinct CDR3 sequences; the top ten clones hold about 2.4%. Sequencing was done on a sample of blood. Every receptor here comes from a human donor with ulcerative colitis or Crohn's disease, or a healthy co-twin of an affected twin (not recorded which). Each CDR3 is given with its conserved first and last residue.

CASSRDRDNQPQHF TRBJ1-5 TRBV2
CATSPGWANEKLFF TRBJ1-4 TRBV6-1
CSAAPSGTDTQYF TRBJ2-3 TRBV20-1
CASSLVRDILSGANVLTF TRBJ2-6 TRBV11-1
CASSPEGPGNTIYF TRBJ1-3 TRBV18
CASSVGLGGGNTGELFF TRBJ2-2 TRBV9
CSARVTGTAYGYTF TRBJ1-2 TRBV20-1
CSARAGTSGSYEQYF TRBJ2-7 TRBV20-1
CASTPLAGGNEQFF TRBJ2-1 TRBV19
CASRSYAAETQYF TRBJ2-5 TRBV12-3/TRBV12-4
CASSPPSPGIQYF TRBJ2-4 TRBV28
CASSLNDFEQFF TRBJ2-1 TRBV28
CSVEAGQGSYEQYF TRBJ2-7 TRBV29-1
CASSYRDPEDEQFF TRBJ2-1 TRBV6-2/TRBV6-3
CASSQSLTATSNQPQHF TRBJ1-5 TRBV4-3
CASSWRRTDVESYEQYF TRBJ2-7 TRBV7-9
CASSLMGVTDTQYF TRBJ2-3 TRBV7-3
CASSPLGLAGEDTQYF TRBJ2-3 TRBV6-2/TRBV6-3
CSARDLRKELPQHF TRBJ1-5 TRBV20-1
CAWMEVPGEQYF TRBJ2-7 TRBV30
CASSDLGGNQPQHF TRBJ1-5 TRBV25-1
CASRTGSITGELFF TRBJ2-2 TRBV6-1
CASSLGQGPGYTF TRBJ1-2 TRBV7-9
CSAGTGSLDEQFF TRBJ2-1 TRBV20-1
CASRRGQGDNTEAFF TRBJ1-1 TRBV5-1
CASTDHNEQYF TRBJ2-7 TRBV5-1
CAISESGGPLYEQYF TRBJ2-7 TRBV10-3
CASSAWEDTEAFF TRBJ1-1 TRBV2
CASSLTGPQPQHF TRBJ1-5 TRBV7-2
CASSLRPGQSSGANVLTF TRBJ2-6 TRBV12-3/TRBV12-4
CASSYSFRSPSYEQYF TRBJ2-7 TRBV6-5
CASSLDGQGVYGYTF TRBJ1-2 TRBV12-3/TRBV12-4
CASSLVSRGTSGSAGTGELFF TRBJ2-2 TRBV11-2
CASSLKQTGELFF TRBJ2-2 TRBV7-9
CATRISGGESQPQHF TRBJ1-5 TRBV15
CASSSGTSGRVYNEQFF TRBJ2-1 TRBV5-4
CASTTHGTVYGYTF TRBJ1-2 TRBV19
CASSPADKPVYGYTF TRBJ1-2 TRBV18
CSVASVNTGELFF TRBJ2-2 TRBV29-1
CSAQNRGGDKHNEKLFF TRBJ1-4 TRBV20-1
CASSLAQESNYGYTF TRBJ1-2 TRBV28
CASSPGTQETQYF TRBJ2-5 TRBV18
CASSPGSQEETQYF TRBJ2-5 TRBV18
CASRSGQGYYEQYF TRBJ2-7 TRBV5-1
CSANRGNTGELFF TRBJ2-2 TRBV20-1
CASTRTGSEQFF TRBJ2-1 TRBV28
CASSWDRQNGYTF TRBJ1-2 TRBV7-2
CASSLTFGGRAPSGANVLTF TRBJ2-6 TRBV11-1
CASSEEQRGTQYF TRBJ2-5 TRBV2
CASTTSSNTGELFF TRBJ2-2 TRBV5-1
CASFVRGNTEAFF TRBJ1-1 TRBV28
CASATGDRVHYGYTF TRBJ1-2 TRBV7-9
CASSSDTEAFF TRBJ1-1 TRBV7-2
CASSSLMADYGYTF TRBJ1-2 TRBV5-1
CASTIGKGAGNTIYF TRBJ1-3 TRBV11-2
CASSVSLPDPAFF TRBJ2-1 TRBV5-1
CASSMGVDQPQHF TRBJ1-5 TRBV5-1
CASSQEDAGKRELFF TRBJ2-2 TRBV4-1